These 11 T cell receptor beta chains share one sample of origin, sequenced in a study of technical replicates of blood from a few donors. Libraries were prepared by immunoSEQ multiplex PCR; TCRdb keeps only in-frame clonotypes and omits some of them. The data show about 61,000 clones, around 97% seen once. The sequenced material came from T cells isolated from PBMCs. All receptors come from a human donor in good health.

This CDR3 is CASSSLRVYDYEQYF. In nucleotides, the CDR3 is TGTGCCAGCAGTTCCCTTAGAGTCTACGACTACGAGCAGTACTTC. The rearrangement uses TRBV27 and TRBJ2-7; unclear D gene. This CDR3 spans 15 amino acids. In germline, CDR1 is MNHEY, CDR2 SMNVEV (reference sequence). V lost 4 bases and J 3 bases, leaving 16 bases between the germline ends.

The chain employs TRBV27 and TRBJ1-1; 7 bases are a match to TRBD1. V dropped 3 bases and J dropped 2; count of bases not matched to a gene: 3. This CDR3 is 14 amino acids long. The V gene's germline CDR1 is MNHEY and CDR2 SMNVEV (reference sequence). The CDR3 DNA reads as TGTGCCAGCAGTTTTAGGGACAGAAACACTGAAGCTTTCTTT. Translating gives CASSFRDRNTEAFF.

This chain joins TRBV5-6 and TRBJ2-5, with 8 bases fitting TRBD2. The CDR3 totals 15 residues. Germline loops: CDR1 SGHDT, CDR2 YYEEEE. Unmatched junction bases numbered 6, after V lost 4 bases and J lost 1 base. CDR3 sequence (DNA): TGTGCCAGCAGCCTGGTGCGGGGGGTCCAAGAGACCCAGTACTTC. Amino acid sequence: CASSLVRGVQETQYF.

The genes are TRBV28 and TRBJ1-1, with D tentatively TRBD1 (6 bases). CDR3 length: 15 residues. The V and J ends lost 5 bases and 1 base respectively, with 14 bases between them. Germline V lookup: CDR1 MDHEN, CDR2 SYDVKM. The CDR3: CASSPQLGANTEAFF. Here the CDR3 DNA reads TGTGCCAGCAGTCCCCAACTGGGGGCGAACACTGAAGCTTTCTTT.

This chain uses TRBV30 with TRBJ1-6; the D gene is possibly TRBD1 (6 bases). V lost 7 bases, J lost 3 bases, and 13 bases lay in between. The germline gives CDR1 GTSNPN, CDR2 SVGIG (reference sequence). CDR3 length: 14 amino acids. The CDR3 spells CASKTGYYNSPLHF. As DNA, the CDR3 is TGTGCCTCGAAGACAGGTTACTATAATTCACCCCTCCACTTT. Full variable domain (outside the CDR3, taken from reference TRBV30 and TRBJ1-6): SQTIHQWPATLVQPVGSPLSLECTVEGTSNPNLYWYRQAAGRGLQLLFYSVGIGQISSEVPQNLSASRPQDRQFILSSKKLLLSDSGFYLCASKTGYYNSPLHFGNGTRLTVT.

The rearrangement joins TRBV9 to TRBJ1-3; 8 nucleotides agree with TRBD1. J was trimmed by 2 bases and V by 0 bases; bases with no gene match: 10. The CDR3 is 18 residues long. CDR1 and CDR2 from the germline V gene are SGDLS and YYNGEE. CDR3 coding DNA: TGTGCCAGCAGCGTAGGACTGGGAGCACAGGGGGCTGGAAACACCATATATTTT. Protein product: CASSVGLGAQGAGNTIYF.

The chain links TRBV30 to TRBJ1-1; tentative D call: TRBD1 (6 bases). V lost 5 bases to trimming and J lost 0 bases, with 7 bases between them. The germline CDR1 and CDR2 sequences are GTSNPN and SVGIG (reference sequence). The CDR3 length is 12 residues. The CDR3 DNA sequence: TGTGCCTGGCAGGGGCTGAACACTGAAGCTTTCTTT. It specifies CAWQGLNTEAFF. The full variable domain, completed using reference TRBV30 and TRBJ1-1, is SQTIHQWPATLVQPVGSPLSLECTVEGTSNPNLYWYRQAAGRGLQLLFYSVGIGQISSEVPQNLSASRPQDRQFILSSKKLLLSDSGFYLCAWQGLNTEAFFGQGTRLTVV.

This chain joins TRBV7-8 and TRBJ1-2; the D is unclear. V lost 1 base, J lost 2 bases, and 11 bases lay in between. Germline V CDR1 and CDR2: SGHVS, FQNEAQ. CDR3 size: 15 residues. CDR3 DNA: TGTGCCAGCAGCTTAGAGAGGTACCCAAACTATGGCTACACCTTC. This encodes CASSLERYPNYGYTF.

The CDR3 sequence is CASSSWTAPDTQYF. The DNA for the CDR3 is TGTGCCAGCAGCTCGTGGACAGCGCCAGATACGCAGTATTTT. The chain uses TRBV5-4 and TRBJ2-3, with D possibly being TRBD1 (6 bases). V lost 3 bases and J lost 4, with 12 bases in between. The CDR3 totals 14 residues. Germline V gene lookup returns CDR1 SGHNT and CDR2 YYREEE (reference sequence).

The rearrangement links TRBV4-1 to TRBJ1-1; D remains unclear. CDR3 length: 13 residues. Germline V gene data show CDR1 as MGHRA and CDR2 as YSYEKL. The V and J ends lost 1 base and 7 bases respectively, with 10 bases between them. The CDR3 loop is CASSQGWQFEAFF. The CDR3 DNA reads TGCGCCAGCAGCCAAGGGTGGCAGTTTGAAGCTTTCTTT.

The chain recombines TRBV7-9 with TRBJ2-7, with no clear D. V was shortened by 5 bases and J by 4 bases, with 9 bases between the two germline ends. Germline V lookup: CDR1 SEHNR, CDR2 FQNEAQ (reference sequence). CDR3 length: 12 residues. CDR3 nucleotides: TGTGCCAGCAGCCCACAACCTTACGAGCAGTACTTC. Translating it yields CASSPQPYEQYF.